The present entry profiles one TCR beta chain with its context. Its antigen remains unknown. Sampled blood was obtained at baseline, cycle 4 day 1, and cycle 7 day 1. Sequencing was performed with immunoSEQ multiplex PCR; in TCRdb, only in-frame clones are kept and a portion is missing. The data contain fewer than 85,000 clones, under 90% of them singletons. The source of the sample is a study of OX40 agonist ivuxolimab in advanced cancers. Across the study: Dose-escalation patients' cancers were hepatocellular carcinoma, melanoma, renal cell or head and neck cancer. Broader study findings: Individuals who were partial responders at 0.1-3.0 mg/kg had clonal expansion that ranked among the lowest.

The sequencing used CD4+ or CD8+ T cells sorted from blood, collected in a trial of the OX40 agonist ivuxolimab. This clonotype was obtained from an adult with an advanced solid tumor such as melanoma, head and neck, liver or kidney cancer.

The CDR3 region has the DNA TGTGCCAGCCGGACAGGGTTAACCTACGAGCAGTACTTC. Its protein product is CASRTGLTYEQYF. This chain connects TRBV28 to TRBJ2-7, with 8 positions matching TRBD1. Germline lookup yields CDR1 MDHEN and CDR2 SYDVKM. Germline trimming cut 8 bases from V and 2 bases from J; bases unmatched to any gene: 5. The CDR3 totals 13 residues.